This T cell receptor beta chain was sequenced during a study of early T cells in non-severe SARS-CoV-2 infection. Overall study context: Sequencing of unsorted whole blood was done on bulk RNA, leaving chains unpaired. Study results and limitations: VDJdb matching skewed toward anti-spike CD8 responses, missing private and CD4 specificities.

About this clonotype itself: What it binds is unknown.

CDR1 and CDR2 from the germline V gene are SNHLY and FYNNEI. The CDR3 covers 16 residues. The germline V and J ends were trimmed by 2 bases and 8 bases, with 22 bases remaining between them. TCRdb re-derived calls from the 5' RACE reads in MiXCR, one entry per CDR3 protein. The sample has about 98,000 distinct CDR3 sequences; approximately 10% are singletons. The V gene is TRBV2, the J gene TRBJ2-7; D possibly matches TRBD1 or TRBD2 (5 bases each). This clonotype originated in an adult who was a healthcare worker with PCR-confirmed SARS-CoV-2 infection or an uninfected control (not recorded which). Sample: whole blood. The CDR3 sequence is CASSETPDRLLGQQYF. CDR3 bases: TGTGCCAGCAGTGAAACCCCAGACAGACTACTAGGGCAGCAGTACTTC.